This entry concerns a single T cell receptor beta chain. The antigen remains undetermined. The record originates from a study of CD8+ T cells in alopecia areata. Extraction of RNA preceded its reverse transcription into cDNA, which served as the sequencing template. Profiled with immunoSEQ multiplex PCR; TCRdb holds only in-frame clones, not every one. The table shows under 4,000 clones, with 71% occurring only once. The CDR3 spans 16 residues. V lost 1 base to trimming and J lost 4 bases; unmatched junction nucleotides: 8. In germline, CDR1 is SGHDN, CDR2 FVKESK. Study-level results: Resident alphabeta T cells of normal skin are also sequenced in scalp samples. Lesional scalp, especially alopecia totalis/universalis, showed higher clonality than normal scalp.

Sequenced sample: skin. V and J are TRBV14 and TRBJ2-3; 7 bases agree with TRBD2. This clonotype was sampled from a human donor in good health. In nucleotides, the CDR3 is TGTGCCAGCAGCCAAGGTCTCGTGGCGGGGGCAGATACGCAGTATTTT. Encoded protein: CASSQGLVAGADTQYF.